The clone carrying this T cell receptor (beta chain) appeared a few times. What it binds is unknown. These data come from a study of T-cell reconstitution after alpha-beta-depleted transplantation in children. Overall study results and limits: When one year had passed after transplant, most T-cell counts and diversity came from newly produced T cells. The origin of alpha-beta T cells about two months after transplant was reportedly several hundred expanded graft clones.

Unique molecular identifiers were incorporated during preparation of the TCRbeta library. TCRdb passed the PCR reads through MiXCR, listing each CDR3 protein once. Counted here are about 580,000 distinct CDR3 sequences, 23% occurring once; the ten biggest clones make up 14%. The CDR3 loop spans 13 amino acids. Trimming stripped 1 base from V and 6 bases from J, with 11 bases between. CDR1 and CDR2 (germline): DFQATT, SNEGSKA (reference sequence). V and J are TRBV20-1 and TRBJ2-3, with D perhaps matching TRBD2 (5 bases). The receptor was isolated from a boy under two years old who had a stem cell transplant for acute myeloid leukemia, so the T cells may come from the graft donor. Here the sequenced sample was PBMCs, mostly from graft donor cells, taken 360 days after TCRalphabeta/CD19-depleted stem cell transplant. This CDR3 is CSARGRGWDTQYF. The CDR3 DNA is TGCAGTGCTAGAGGCCGCGGGTGGGATACGCAGTATTTT.